What follows describes a single T cell receptor (beta chain). This entry is derived from a study of T cell responses to AZD1222 COVID-19 vaccine. Libraries were prepared by immunoSEQ multiplex PCR; TCRdb keeps only in-frame clonotypes and omits some of them. This sample has some 180,000 clones, with 85% to 95% found just once. The CDR3 has 15 residues. In germline, CDR1 is SGDLS, CDR2 YYNGEE. V was shortened by 3 bases and J by 3 bases, with 13 bases between the two germline ends. The clonotype originates from an adult in good health. The specimen was peripheral blood, collected on day 0 of AZD1222 vaccination. The chain joins TRBV9 to TRBJ2-1; D perhaps matches TRBD2 (5 bases). The CDR3 reads CASSGTRSFYNEQFF. In DNA, the CDR3 is TGTGCCAGCAGCGGAACTAGGTCCTTCTACAATGAGCAGTTCTTC.